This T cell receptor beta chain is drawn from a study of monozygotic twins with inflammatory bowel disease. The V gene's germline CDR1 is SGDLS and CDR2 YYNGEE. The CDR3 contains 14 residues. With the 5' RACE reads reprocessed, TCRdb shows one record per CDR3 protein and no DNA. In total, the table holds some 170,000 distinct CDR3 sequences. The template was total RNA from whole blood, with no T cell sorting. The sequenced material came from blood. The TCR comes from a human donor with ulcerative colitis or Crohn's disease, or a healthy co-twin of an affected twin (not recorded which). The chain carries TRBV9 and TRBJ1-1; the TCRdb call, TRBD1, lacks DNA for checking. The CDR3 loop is CASSARQGNTEAFF.